This T cell receptor (beta chain) was retrieved from a study of molecular identifiers for immune sequencing clone quantification. Overall study findings and caveats: Spiked-in Jurkat TCR RNA corresponding to one cell was reported as detectable against 750,000 to 1,000,000 naive cells.

The length of the CDR3 is 21 residues. The V gene's germline CDR1 is MNHEY and CDR2 SVGEGT. The J segment lost 3 bases and the V segment lost 2 bases, leaving 17 bases of the junction unmatched. Naive CD8 T cells underwent sorting with the CD8+CD4-CCR7+CD45RA+ definition. Details on this clonotype: Antigen specificity is unknown.

The use of previously described methods and listed TCR primers produced the bulk TCR libraries. TCRdb re-called the PCR reads with MiXCR, one entry per CDR3 protein. The profile shows over 550,000 distinct CDR3 sequences, about 25% of them singletons. This sequence originates from a human donor in good health. Some libraries in this study had Jurkat cell RNA spiked in. The sequenced material came from naive CD8+ T cells from blood, with Jurkat cell RNA spiked in. Subset of the sample: FACS-sorted CD8+CD4-CCR7+CD45RA+ naive T cells. This chain uses TRBV6-2 or TRBV6-3 with TRBJ2-6, with TRBD2 matching 9 bases. CDR3 region: CASSYRPTILAGGGGANVLTF. In DNA form, the CDR3 reads TGTGCCAGCAGTTACAGACCGACGATACTCGCGGGAGGGGGTGGGGCCAACGTCCTGACTTTC.